This entry describes one T cell receptor (beta chain). It has no known antigen specificity. Base qualities were left out, and no much larger clone turns up one base away. TCR beta CDR3 regions were sequenced from DNA using the immunoSEQ Assay. On the authors' methods: T cell density was computed as TCR beta template counts normalized to usable DNA estimated by amplifying housekeeping genes. The preseqR package was used to estimate richness by extrapolating to 400,000 templates for PBMC samples and to 120,000 templates for tissue samples. Clonality was calculated as one minus Pielou's evenness. To identify tissue-enriched TCRs, differential abundance testing was run on productive amino-acid clonotypes with a minimum total count of 5 and an alpha of 0.1. Repertoire overlap between compartments was quantified with the Jaccard Index and Morisita Overlap Index. GLIPH grouped TCR beta CDR3s together with public tetramer-defined viral CDR3s, and a viral motif had to include at least three viral sequences and also show V-gene enrichment. TCRdb carries this immuneACCESS record with in-frame sequences only. Its versions omit some clonotypes, under half of them owing to an unresolved V gene in the studies checked, with the rest unexplained. Clone size and V and J calls were adopted from that table, with D and trimming inferred from the DNA. Here the sample has fewer than 45,000 clones; about 88% occur a single time. The top ten clones comprise less than 9% of the sample.

Including cysteine and phenylalanine, the CDR3 has 14 amino acids. This entry keeps only the CDR3 DNA: 42 bases, framed from base 1. From the germline V gene, CDR1 is SGHAT and CDR2 is FQNNGV. The junction carries 16 bases between V and J, which are trimmed by 5 bases and 6 bases respectively. This sample was included in a study of T cells in localized non-small cell lung cancer (TCRdb year 2020). Concerning the study at large: Comparing tumors with uninvolved tumor-adjacent lungs, the study looked at the T cell repertoires of hundreds of patients with early-stage NSCLC. The cohort was made up of around 250 treatment-naive NSCLC patients whose localized lung tumors had been resected. A mean age of approximately 66 years was recorded for the NSCLC patients, of whom more than 120 were male and more than 95 were female. What the research found in general, with its limitations: Longer overall survival was associated with higher blood T cell density, whereas shorter survival was associated with higher adjacent-lung clonality. Because multi-region tumor sequencing was not done, intratumor heterogeneity could not be ruled out. Since the design was exploratory, TCR variables were selected using unadjusted p-values with no false-discovery rate correction. The highest T cell clonality was observed in uninvolved tumor-adjacent lung, where clonality exceeded that of tumor, suggesting that antigenic responses were more focused in uninvolved tumor-adjacent lung. Of the top 100 tumor clones, a median of approximately 60 were detected in paired uninvolved adjacent lung; over 25 were also among that lung's top 100.

At diagnosis, peripheral blood, uninvolved tumor-adjacent lung and tumor were collected and were preserved as a mix of fresh-frozen and FFPE material. For TCR repertoire profiling, blood samples were analyzed as peripheral blood mononuclear cells. This sequence was found in a woman aged 18-50 years with stage III lung adenocarcinoma. Sequenced here: peripheral blood, sampled before any cancer treatment. The chain was built from TRBV11-2 and TRBJ2-5, with a weak D call of TRBD1 (6 bases match). The nucleotide sequence reads as follows: TGTGCCAGCAGCCGGGCAGGGGCCGGTCAGACCCAGTACTTC. Protein translation: CASSRAGAGQTQYF.